Presented here are 7 T cell receptor beta chains from one specimen sequenced in a study of cytomegalovirus exposure and HLA in healthy donors. Researchers ran the PCR with 60 Vbeta and 13 Jbeta primers. Profiling relied on immunoSEQ multiplex PCR, and the TCRdb table lists in-frame clones only, not all of them. The sample holds about 210,000 clones. The sequenced sample consisted of PBMCs. The receptors stem from a woman aged 25 to 39 in good health and CMV-seropositive.

V usage is TRBV28 and J usage is TRBJ1-3; D is unresolved. V was pared by 3 bases and J by 4 bases, with 10 bases between. Germline V gene sequence: CDR1 MDHEN, CDR2 SYDVKM. The CDR3 is 14 amino acids. CDR3 coding DNA: TGTGCCAGCAGTTTCCAGGTTGAGGGAAACACCATATATTTT. Protein product: CASSFQVEGNTIYF. Together with reference TRBV28 and TRBJ1-3, the CDR3 gives the full variable domain: DVKVTQSSRYLVKRTGEKVFLECVQDMDHENMFWYRQDPGLGLRLIYFSYDVKMKEKGDIPEGYSVSREKKERFSLILESASTNQTSMYLCASSFQVEGNTIYFGEGSWLTVV.

The CDR3 spells CASSLDRPYREKAFF. The CDR3 coding sequence is TGCGCCAGCAGCTTGGACCGTCCTTATAGGGAGAAAGCTTTCTTT. The rearrangement links TRBV5-1 to TRBJ1-1; D uncertain. The CDR3 is 15 amino acids. In germline, CDR1 is SGHRS, CDR2 YFSETQ. V gave up 0 bases and J gave up 9 bases, with 18 bases separating them. The whole variable domain, filled in from reference TRBV5-1 and TRBJ1-1, reads KAGVTQTPRYLIKTRGQQVTLSCSPISGHRSVSWYQQTPGQGLQFLFEYFSETQRNKGNFPGRFSGRQFSNSRSEMNVSTLELGDSALYLCASSLDRPYREKAFFGQGTRLTVV.

This chain joins TRBV6-6 and TRBJ1-1; 12 bases align to TRBD1. Germline lookup yields CDR1 MNHNY and CDR2 SVGAGI (reference sequence). The CDR3 runs 13 residues. V dropped 7 bases and J dropped 14; count of bases not matched to a gene: 11. The CDR3 reads CASTSLSGQGAFF. The CDR3 coding sequence is TGTGCCAGCACCTCACTTTCGGGACAGGGGGCCTTCTTT.

The chain combines TRBV10-3 with TRBJ2-5; TRBD2 matches at 14 bases. Trimming at V came to 2 bases and at J to 4 bases, leaving 15 bases not matched to a gene. CDR3 size: 20 residues. Germline assignment: CDR1 ENHRY and CDR2 SYGVKD. The CDR3, as DNA: TGTGCCATCAGTGAGCCGCGATGGACTAGCGGGGGGCAATTAGGAGAGACCCAGTACTTC. It yields the protein CAISEPRWTSGGQLGETQYF.

This chain's CDR3 is CASSPSRDRGSSYTF. The CDR3 nucleotides are TGTGCCAGCTCACCATCCCGGGACAGGGGAAGTAGCTACACCTTC. The genes are TRBV18 and TRBJ1-2; 10 bases match TRBD1. The CDR3 is 15 residues long. With 2 bases clipped from V and 9 bases from J, the junction kept 9 bases outside the gene matches. CDR1 and CDR2 (germline): KGHSH, LQKENI.

The J gene is TRBJ1-1, the V gene TRBV7-6; perhaps TRBD1 as D (6 bases). Germline CDR1 is SGHVS and CDR2 is FNYEAQ. V was cut by 1 base and J by 7 bases, with 10 bases left in between. This CDR3 contains 13 residues. CDR3 residues: CASSLGLDSEAFF. The CDR3 nucleotides are TGTGCCAGCAGCTTAGGGCTGGACAGTGAAGCTTTCTTT.

V gene TRBV6-1 combines with J gene TRBJ2-5; 7 nucleotides agree with TRBD1. The J call is uncertain, as TRBJ2-7 better fits the DNA end. Looked up from germline, CDR1 is MNHNS and CDR2 is SASEGT. The CDR3 totals 14 residues. CDR3 DNA sequence: TGTGCCAGCATGACCCTGACAGGGCGGTACGAGCAGTACTTC. Amino acid sequence: CASMTLTGRYEQYF.